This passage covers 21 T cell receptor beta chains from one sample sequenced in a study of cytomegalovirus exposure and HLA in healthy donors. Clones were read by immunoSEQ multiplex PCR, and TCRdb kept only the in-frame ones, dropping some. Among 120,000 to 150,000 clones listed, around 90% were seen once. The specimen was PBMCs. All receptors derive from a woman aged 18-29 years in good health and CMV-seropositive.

The CDR3 here is CASSPGTGGINEKLFF. CDR3 in DNA: TGTGCCAGCAGCCCGGGGACAGGGGGCATTAATGAAAAACTGTTTTTT. This sequence joins TRBV7-7 and TRBJ1-4; 12 bases are shared with TRBD1. CDR3 length: 16 amino acids. Looked up from germline, CDR1 is SSHAT and CDR2 is FNYEAQ (reference sequence). Trimming cost V 5 bases and J 4 bases; bases outside gene matches: 5.

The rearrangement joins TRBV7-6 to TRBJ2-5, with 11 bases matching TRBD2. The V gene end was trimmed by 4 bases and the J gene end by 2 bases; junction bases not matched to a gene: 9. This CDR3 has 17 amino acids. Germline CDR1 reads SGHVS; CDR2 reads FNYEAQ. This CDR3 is CASSSPKGLAVQETQYF. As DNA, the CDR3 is TGTGCCAGCAGCTCGCCCAAGGGACTAGCGGTACAAGAGACCCAGTACTTC.

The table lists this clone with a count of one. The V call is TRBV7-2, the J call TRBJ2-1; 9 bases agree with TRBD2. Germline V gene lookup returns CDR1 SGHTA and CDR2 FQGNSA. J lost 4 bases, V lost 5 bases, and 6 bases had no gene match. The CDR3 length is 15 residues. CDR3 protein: CASSAQAGGYNEQFF. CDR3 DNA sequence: TGTGCCAGCAGCGCCCAAGCGGGGGGATACAATGAGCAGTTCTTC. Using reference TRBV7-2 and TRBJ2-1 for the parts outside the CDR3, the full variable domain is GAGVSQSPSNKVTEKGKDVELRCDPISGHTALYWYRQSLGQGLEFLIYFQGNSAPDKSGLPSDRFSAERTGGSVSTLTIQRTQQEDSAVYLCASSAQAGGYNEQFFGPGTRLTVL.

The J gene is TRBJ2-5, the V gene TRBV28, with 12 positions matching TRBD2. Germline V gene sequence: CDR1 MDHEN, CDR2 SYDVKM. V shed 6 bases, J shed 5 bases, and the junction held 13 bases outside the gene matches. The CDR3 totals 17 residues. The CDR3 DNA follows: TGTGCCAGCAGCTCAGCTAGCGGGAGGGCCCAGGGGGAGACCCAGTACTTC. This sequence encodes CASSSASGRAQGETQYF.

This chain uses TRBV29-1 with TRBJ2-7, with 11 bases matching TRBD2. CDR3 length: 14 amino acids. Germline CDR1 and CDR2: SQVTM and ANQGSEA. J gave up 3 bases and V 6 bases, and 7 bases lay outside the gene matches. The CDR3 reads CSVLAGGPNYEQYF. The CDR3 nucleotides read TGCAGCGTCCTAGCGGGAGGCCCCAACTACGAGCAGTACTTC.

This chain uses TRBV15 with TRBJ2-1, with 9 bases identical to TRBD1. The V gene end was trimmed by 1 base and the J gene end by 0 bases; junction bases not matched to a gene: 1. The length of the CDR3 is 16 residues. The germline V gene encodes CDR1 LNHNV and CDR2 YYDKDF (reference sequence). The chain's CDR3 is CATSRGGQGSYNEQFF. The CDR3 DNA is TGTGCCACCAGCAGAGGGGGACAGGGCTCCTACAATGAGCAGTTCTTC.

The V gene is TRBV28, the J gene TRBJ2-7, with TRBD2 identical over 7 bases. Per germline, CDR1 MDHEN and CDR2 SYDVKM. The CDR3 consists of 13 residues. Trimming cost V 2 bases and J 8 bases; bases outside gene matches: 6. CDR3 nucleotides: TGTGCCAGCAGTTTAGGGCGGGAGAGCCAGCAGTACTTC. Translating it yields CASSLGRESQQYF.

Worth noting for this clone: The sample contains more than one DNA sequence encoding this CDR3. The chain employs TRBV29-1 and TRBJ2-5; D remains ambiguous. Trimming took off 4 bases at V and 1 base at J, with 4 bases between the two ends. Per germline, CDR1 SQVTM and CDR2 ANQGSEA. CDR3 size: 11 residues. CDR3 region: CSVVSQETQYF. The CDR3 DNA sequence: TGCAGCGTTGTTAGCCAAGAGACCCAGTACTTC.

The CDR3 sequence is CASSGQTTYEQYF. CDR3 in DNA: TGTGCCAGCAGCGGACAGACTACCTACGAGCAGTACTTC. The chain couples TRBV2 to TRBJ2-7; tentatively, D is TRBD1 (6 bases). The CDR3 runs to 13 residues. Germline V gene data show CDR1 as SNHLY and CDR2 as FYNNEI. Deletions cut 6 bases from V and 2 bases from J, with 11 bases between.

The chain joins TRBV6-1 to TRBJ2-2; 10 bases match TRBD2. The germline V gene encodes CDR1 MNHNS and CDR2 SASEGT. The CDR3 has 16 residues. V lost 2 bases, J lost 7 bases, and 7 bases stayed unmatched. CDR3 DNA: TGTGCCAGCAGTGAAAACCCCCTAGCGGGAGTCGGGGAGCTGTTTTTT. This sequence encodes CASSENPLAGVGELFF.

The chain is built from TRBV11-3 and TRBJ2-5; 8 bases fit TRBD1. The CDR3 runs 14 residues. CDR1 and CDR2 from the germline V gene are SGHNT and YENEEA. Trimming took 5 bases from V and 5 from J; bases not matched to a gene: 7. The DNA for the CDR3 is TGTGCCAGCAGCCCCTCAGGGGGCACGGAGACCCAGTACTTC. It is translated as CASSPSGGTETQYF.

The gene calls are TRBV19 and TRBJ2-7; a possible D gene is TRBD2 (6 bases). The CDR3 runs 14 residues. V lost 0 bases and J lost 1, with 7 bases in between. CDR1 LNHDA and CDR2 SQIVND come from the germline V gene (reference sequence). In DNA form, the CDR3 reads TGTGCCAGTAGTATAGAGCGGGGATCCTACGAGCAGTACTTC. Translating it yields CASSIERGSYEQYF. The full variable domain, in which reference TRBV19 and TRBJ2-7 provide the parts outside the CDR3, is DGGITQSPKYLFRKEGQNVTLSCEQNLNHDAMYWYRQDPGQGLRLIYYSQIVNDFQKGDIAEGYSVSREKKESFPLTVTSAQKNPTAFYLCASSIERGSYEQYFGPGTRLTVT.

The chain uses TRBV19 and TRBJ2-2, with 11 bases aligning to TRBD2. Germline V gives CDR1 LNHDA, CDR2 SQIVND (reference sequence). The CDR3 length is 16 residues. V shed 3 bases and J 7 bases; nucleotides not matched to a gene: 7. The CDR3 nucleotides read TGTGCCAGTAGTATCAGTAGCGGGAGGGCCAGCGGGGAGCTGTTTTTT. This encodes CASSISSGRASGELFF.

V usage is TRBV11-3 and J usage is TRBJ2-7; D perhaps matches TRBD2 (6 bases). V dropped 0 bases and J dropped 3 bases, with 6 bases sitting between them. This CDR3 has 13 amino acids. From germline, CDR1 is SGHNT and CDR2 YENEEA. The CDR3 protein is CASSLERDYEQYF. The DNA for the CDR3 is TGTGCCAGCAGCTTAGAGCGGGACTACGAGCAGTACTTC. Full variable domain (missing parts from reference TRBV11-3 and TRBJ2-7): EAGVVQSPRYKIIEKKQPVAFWCNPISGHNTLYWYLQNLGQGPELLIRYENEEAVDDSQLPKDRFSAERLKGVDSTLKIQPAELGDSAVYLCASSLERDYEQYFGPGTRLTVT.

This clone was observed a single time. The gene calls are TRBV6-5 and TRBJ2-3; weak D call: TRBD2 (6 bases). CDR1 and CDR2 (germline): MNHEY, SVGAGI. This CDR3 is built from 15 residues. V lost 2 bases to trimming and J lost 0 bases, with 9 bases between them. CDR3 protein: CASSYREVSTDTQYF. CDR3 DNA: TGTGCCAGCAGTTACAGGGAGGTGAGCACAGATACGCAGTATTTT.

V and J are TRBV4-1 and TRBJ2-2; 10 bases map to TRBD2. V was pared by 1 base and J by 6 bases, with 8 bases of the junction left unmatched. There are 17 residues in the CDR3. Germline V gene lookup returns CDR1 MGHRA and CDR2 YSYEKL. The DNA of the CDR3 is TGCGCCAGCAGCCAAGGTCGTCTAGCGGGAGTCGCCGGGGAGCTGTTTTTT. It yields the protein CASSQGRLAGVAGELFF.

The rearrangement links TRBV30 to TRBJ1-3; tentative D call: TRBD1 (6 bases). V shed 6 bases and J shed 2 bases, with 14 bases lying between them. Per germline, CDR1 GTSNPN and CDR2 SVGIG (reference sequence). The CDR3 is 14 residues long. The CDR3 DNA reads TGTGCCTGCCCGCTACAGGGACCTGGAAACACCATATATTTT. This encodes CACPLQGPGNTIYF.

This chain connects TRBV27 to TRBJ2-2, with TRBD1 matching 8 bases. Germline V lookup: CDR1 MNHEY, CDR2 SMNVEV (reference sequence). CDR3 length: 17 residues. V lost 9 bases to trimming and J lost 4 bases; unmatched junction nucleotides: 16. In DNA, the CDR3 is TGTGCCAGTCCTCCTCCCGGGACAGGATATTGCACCGGGGAGCTGTTTTTT. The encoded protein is CASPPPGTGYCTGELFF.

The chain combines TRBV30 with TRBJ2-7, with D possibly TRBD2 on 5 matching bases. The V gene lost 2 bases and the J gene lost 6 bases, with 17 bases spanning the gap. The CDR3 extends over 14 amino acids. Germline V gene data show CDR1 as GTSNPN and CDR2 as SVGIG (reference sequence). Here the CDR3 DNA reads TGTGCCTGGAGTCGGGGTACGAGATTTTCCGAGCAGTACTTC. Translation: CAWSRGTRFSEQYF. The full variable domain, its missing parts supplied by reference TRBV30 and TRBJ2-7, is SQTIHQWPATLVQPVGSPLSLECTVEGTSNPNLYWYRQAAGRGLQLLFYSVGIGQISSEVPQNLSASRPQDRQFILSSKKLLLSDSGFYLCAWSRGTRFSEQYFGPGTRLTVT.

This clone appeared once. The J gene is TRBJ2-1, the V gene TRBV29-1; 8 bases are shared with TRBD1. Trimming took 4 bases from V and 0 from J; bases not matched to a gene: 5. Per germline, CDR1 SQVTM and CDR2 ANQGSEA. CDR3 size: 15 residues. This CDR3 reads CSVAGDRSSYNEQFF. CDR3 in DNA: TGCAGCGTTGCTGGGGACAGGAGCTCCTACAATGAGCAGTTCTTC.

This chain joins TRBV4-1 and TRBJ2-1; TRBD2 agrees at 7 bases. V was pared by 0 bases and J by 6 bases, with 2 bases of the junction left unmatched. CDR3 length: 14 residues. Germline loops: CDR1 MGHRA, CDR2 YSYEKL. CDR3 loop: CASSQESGTNEQFF. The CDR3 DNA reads TGCGCCAGCAGCCAAGAAAGCGGGACCAATGAGCAGTTCTTC.